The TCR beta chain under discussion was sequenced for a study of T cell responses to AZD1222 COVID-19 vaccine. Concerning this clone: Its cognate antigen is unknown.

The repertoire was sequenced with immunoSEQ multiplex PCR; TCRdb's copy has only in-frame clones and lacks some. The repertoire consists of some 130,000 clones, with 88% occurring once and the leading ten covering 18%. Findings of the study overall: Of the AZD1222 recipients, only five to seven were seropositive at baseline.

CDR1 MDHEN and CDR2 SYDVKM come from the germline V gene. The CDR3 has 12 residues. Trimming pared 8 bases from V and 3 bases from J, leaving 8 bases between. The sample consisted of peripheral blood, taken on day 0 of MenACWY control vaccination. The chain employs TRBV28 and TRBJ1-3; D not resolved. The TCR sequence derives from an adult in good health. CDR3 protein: CASLGNGNTIYF. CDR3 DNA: TGTGCCAGCTTAGGGAATGGAAACACCATATATTTT.